Listed here are 24 T cell receptor beta chains from one sample, sequenced in a study of CD8 T cells in ankylosing spondylitis. TCRdb reanalysed the 5' RACE reads using MiXCR and keeps one entry per CDR3 protein. This sample has 150,000 to 200,000 distinct CDR3 sequences, with 10% to 15% found just once. Sequencing used blood, either unsorted or a sorted T cell fraction (not recorded which). Receptors were obtained from a female donor with ankylosing spondylitis or in good health (not recorded which).

This clonotype was detected ten times or more. The V and J genes are TRBV12-3 or TRBV12-4 and TRBJ2-7; a weak D match, TRBD1 (5 bases). CDR3 length: 15 residues. The germline V and J ends were trimmed by 5 bases and 4 bases, with 18 bases remaining between them. DNA for the CDR3: TGTGCCAGCAGTCACCCCCATATTGGGGCGTACGAGCAGTACTTC. Translated, it gives CASSHPHIGAYEQYF.

This chain uses TRBV7-2 with TRBJ2-1, with D perhaps assigned TRBD1 or TRBD2 (5 bases each). The germline V gene has CDR1 SGHTA and CDR2 FQGNSA. V was clipped by 5 bases and J by 9 bases, with 11 bases between them. This CDR3 spans 12 amino acids. As DNA, the CDR3 is TGTGCCAGCAGCCAACAGGAGGCTGAGCAGTTCTTC. Its protein is CASSQQEAEQFF. Full variable domain (missing parts from reference TRBV7-2 and TRBJ2-1): GAGVSQSPSNKVTEKGKDVELRCDPISGHTALYWYRQSLGQGLEFLIYFQGNSAPDKSGLPSDRFSAERTGGSVSTLTIQRTQQEDSAVYLCASSQQEAEQFFGPGTRLTVL.

V is TRBV11-2 and J is TRBJ2-5; D is ambiguous. The CDR3 is made up of 13 amino acids. Trimming cost V 5 bases and J 5 bases, with 12 bases left between them. CDR1 SGHAT and CDR2 FQNNGV come from the germline V gene. CDR3 protein: CASSAEDGETQYF. Written as DNA, the CDR3 is TGTGCCAGCAGCGCCGAAGACGGTGAGACCCAGTACTTC.

This clonotype has only one observation. The rearrangement links TRBV29-1 to TRBJ1-1; unclear D gene. Trimming removed 4 bases at V and 1 base at J, with 4 bases between. The germline gives CDR1 SQVTM, CDR2 ANQGSEA. This CDR3 is built from 11 residues. CDR3 residues: CSVAPNTEAFF. CDR3 coding DNA: TGCAGCGTTGCCCCGAACACTGAAGCTTTCTTT. Full variable domain (missing parts from reference TRBV29-1 and TRBJ1-1): SAVISQKPSRDICQRGTSLTIQCQVDSQVTMMFWYRQQPGQSLTLIATANQGSEATYESGFVIDKFPISRPNLTFSTLTVSNMSPEDSSIYLCSVAPNTEAFFGQGTRLTVV.

This clonotype was counted between two and nine times. The chain combines TRBV24-1 with TRBJ2-1, with D perhaps TRBD1 or TRBD2 (5 bases each). CDR1 is KGHDR, CDR2 SFDVKD, per germline. Trimming left V 3 bases short and J 12 bases short, with 8 bases between. The CDR3 totals 11 residues. CDR3: CATSDPGGQFF. The CDR3 DNA follows: TGTGCCACCAGTGATCCTGGGGGGCAGTTCTTC.

This clonotype has a count of ten or more. This chain links TRBV20-1 with TRBJ1-1; D remains unclear. This CDR3 region has 10 residues. In germline, CDR1 is DFQATT, CDR2 SNEGSKA (reference sequence). V was trimmed by 6 bases and J by 7 bases, leaving 9 bases between them. This chain's CDR3 is CSAGALEAFF. CDR3 coding DNA: TGCAGTGCCGGCGCCCTTGAAGCTTTCTTT.

The table lists this clonotype with many counts. The genes are TRBV5-1 and TRBJ2-7; 9 bases are shared with TRBD1. V lost 7 bases and J lost 4; bases outside the gene matches: 9. The germline V gene has CDR1 SGHRS and CDR2 YFSETQ. This CDR3 is built from 14 residues. Here the CDR3 reads CASSGTGIGYEQYF. The CDR3 DNA follows: TGCGCCAGCTCTGGGACAGGGATAGGGTACGAGCAGTACTTC.

This clonotype showed up just a few times. The chain is built from TRBV10-2 and TRBJ2-7, with 14 bases lining up with TRBD2. The germline V gene encodes CDR1 WSHSY and CDR2 SAAADI. This CDR3 spans 18 amino acids. The ends lost 0 bases at V and 4 bases at J; junction bases unmatched: 8. In DNA, the CDR3 is TGCGCCAGCAGTGAGTCGGGACTAGCGGGGGCCGACCCGTACGAGCAGTACTTC. Translated, it gives CASSESGLAGADPYEQYF.

This clonotype was seen many times. The rearrangement joins TRBV7-9 to TRBJ2-2; D is uncertain. With 5 bases removed from V and 4 bases from J, the gap between germline ends came to 8 bases. This CDR3 is 13 amino acids long. Germline V gives CDR1 SEHNR, CDR2 FQNEAQ (reference sequence). The CDR3 nucleotides read TGTGCCAGCAGCCCGAGATCCACCGGGGAGCTGTTTTTT. It translates to CASSPRSTGELFF.

V and J are TRBV5-1 and TRBJ1-5; D may be TRBD1 (6 bases). The V gene lost 7 bases and the J gene lost 5 bases, with 22 bases spanning the gap. The germline V gene has CDR1 SGHRS and CDR2 YFSETQ. The CDR3 contains 16 residues. The CDR3 is CASDTRGGSEDQPQHF. The CDR3 DNA reads TGCGCCAGCGATACAAGAGGGGGGTCGGAGGATCAGCCCCAGCATTTT.

There are many counts of this clonotype. The chain carries TRBV6-1 and TRBJ1-2; 10 bases map to TRBD1. CDR3 length: 15 amino acids. The J segment lost 4 bases and the V segment lost 6 bases, leaving 8 bases of the junction unmatched. The germline V gene encodes CDR1 MNHNS and CDR2 SASEGT. This chain's CDR3 is CASRGQGGAVYGYTF. CDR3 in DNA: TGTGCCAGCAGAGGACAGGGGGGCGCCGTCTATGGCTACACCTTC.

In its sample, this clonotype was seen many times. The J gene is TRBJ1-2, the V gene TRBV7-9; TRBD1 matches at 7 bases. V dropped 5 bases and J dropped 6; count of bases not matched to a gene: 21. This CDR3 has 18 amino acids. In germline, CDR1 is SEHNR, CDR2 FQNEAQ (reference sequence). CDR3 residues: CASSLPKQGSVRIDGYTF. For the CDR3, the DNA is TGTGCCAGCAGCCTACCGAAACAGGGGTCGGTAAGGATCGATGGCTACACCTTC. Full variable domain (missing parts from reference TRBV7-9 and TRBJ1-2): DTGVSQNPRHKITKRGQNVTFRCDPISEHNRLYWYRQTLGQGPEFLTYFQNEAQLEKSRLLSDRFSAERPKGSFSTLEIQRTEQGDSAMYLCASSLPKQGSVRIDGYTFGSGTRLTVV.

The V call is TRBV6-2 or TRBV6-3, the J call TRBJ2-6; perhaps TRBD2 as D (6 bases). Germline V CDR1 and CDR2: MNHEY, SVGEGT. This CDR3 comprises 15 residues. Deletions cut 8 bases from V and 0 bases from J, with 11 bases between. CDR3 amino acids: CASSDGGSGANVLTF. The CDR3 DNA sequence: TGTGCCAGCTCCGACGGGGGCTCTGGGGCCAACGTCCTGACTTTC.

This clonotype was observed at least ten times. The chain recombines TRBV4-3 with TRBJ1-1; 8 nucleotides align to TRBD1. Per germline, CDR1 LGHNA and CDR2 YSLEER. After removal of 0 bases from V and 4 bases from J, the junction contained 4 bases not matched to a gene. This CDR3 has 15 amino acids. The CDR3 DNA reads as TGCGCCAGCAGCCAAGACCTCGGACAGGGCACTGAAGCTTTCTTT. As protein: CASSQDLGQGTEAFF.

The chain carries TRBV7-9 and TRBJ2-7; D might be TRBD1 (6 bases). Germline values: CDR1 SEHNR, CDR2 FQNEAQ (reference sequence). V was shortened by 5 bases and J by 5 bases, with 19 bases between the two germline ends. This CDR3 comprises 15 residues. The CDR3 DNA follows: TGTGCCAGCAGCCATCCAGGGGTTACTTTCGACGAGCAGTACTTC. Its translation is CASSHPGVTFDEQYF.

This clonotype was seen ten or more times. The chain links TRBV5-1 to TRBJ2-3, with 7 nucleotides matching TRBD1. The CDR3 sequence is 15 residues long. The germline V gene has CDR1 SGHRS and CDR2 YFSETQ. The ends lost 4 bases at V and 0 bases at J; junction bases unmatched: 5. The CDR3 here is CASSRTTGSTDTQYF. The CDR3 DNA follows: TGCGCCAGCAGCCGAACGACAGGGAGCACAGATACGCAGTATTTT.

This clonotype was picked up many times. The CDR3 coding sequence is TGCAGTGCTAAGGACAGGGGGCTTAATTCACCCCTCCACTTT. Translation gives CSAKDRGLNSPLHF. The chain combines TRBV20-1 with TRBJ1-6; 11 bases are a match to TRBD1. Germline CDR1 and CDR2: DFQATT and SNEGSKA (reference sequence). V lost 4 bases and J lost 6; bases outside the gene matches: 2. The CDR3 spans 14 residues.

In regard to this clonotype: A much larger clone differs by one base, so this may be a read error. V usage is TRBV5-1 and J usage is TRBJ1-1; tentative D call: TRBD1 (5 bases). Germline loops: CDR1 SGHRS, CDR2 YFSETQ. The CDR3 consists of 14 residues. The DNA of the CDR3 is TGCACCAGCAGCTTAGTAGGGGTGAACACTGAAGCTTTCTTT. Translated: CTSSLVGVNTEAFF.

This clonotype was recorded many times. The chain recombines TRBV12-3 or TRBV12-4 with TRBJ1-2; D not resolved. Trimming took 3 bases from V and 12 from J, leaving 11 bases between them. The CDR3 runs to 11 residues. The CDR3 region has the DNA TGTGCCAGCAGTTTTGGGTGGCGCGACACCTTC. Translating gives CASSFGWRDTF.

At least ten counts were recorded for this clonotype. The J gene is TRBJ2-2, the V gene TRBV10-3; 8 bases are shared with TRBD2. Germline V CDR1 and CDR2: ENHRY, SYGVKD. The ends lost 0 bases at V and 0 bases at J; junction bases unmatched: 6. CDR3 length: 18 amino acids. Here the CDR3 DNA reads TGTGCCATCAGTGAGTCGGGTAGCGGGACCTCGAACACCGGGGAGCTGTTTTTT. Its protein is CAISESGSGTSNTGELFF.

In this sample, this clonotype turned up a few times. The genes are TRBV6-1 and TRBJ2-7; D might be TRBD1 or TRBD2, each matching 5 bases. Trimming stripped 6 bases from V and 1 base from J, with 13 bases between. Germline values: CDR1 MNHNS, CDR2 SASEGT. CDR3 length equals 14 residues. The CDR3 DNA is TGTGCCAGCAGGAGGGGCGGAGGATCCTACGAGCAGTACTTC. It translates to CASRRGGGSYEQYF.

V is TRBV28 and J is TRBJ1-6; D unclear. The CDR3 spans 14 residues. Germline V gives CDR1 MDHEN, CDR2 SYDVKM. V gave up 2 bases and J gave up 5 bases, with 7 bases separating them. This CDR3 is CASSLAGNNSPLHF. CDR3 sequence (DNA): TGTGCCAGCAGTTTAGCGGGGAATAATTCACCCCTCCACTTT.

In its sample, this clonotype was seen many times. The chain has TRBV12-3 or TRBV12-4 and TRBJ2-1; D is unclear. Trimming cost V 6 bases and J 8 bases, with 11 bases left between them. This CDR3 comprises 12 residues. The CDR3 region has the DNA TGTGCCAGCAGGCGTTCCATGGATGAGCAGTTCTTC. Its translation is CASRRSMDEQFF.

V is TRBV20-1 and J is TRBJ2-3; 10 nucleotides agree with TRBD2. CDR3 size: 15 residues. The V gene's germline CDR1 is DFQATT and CDR2 SNEGSKA (reference sequence). V shed 0 bases and J 8 bases; nucleotides not matched to a gene: 8. CDR3 coding DNA: TGCAGTGCTAGAGATCTAGCGGGAGACGGGGGTACGCAGTATTTT. This encodes CSARDLAGDGGTQYF.